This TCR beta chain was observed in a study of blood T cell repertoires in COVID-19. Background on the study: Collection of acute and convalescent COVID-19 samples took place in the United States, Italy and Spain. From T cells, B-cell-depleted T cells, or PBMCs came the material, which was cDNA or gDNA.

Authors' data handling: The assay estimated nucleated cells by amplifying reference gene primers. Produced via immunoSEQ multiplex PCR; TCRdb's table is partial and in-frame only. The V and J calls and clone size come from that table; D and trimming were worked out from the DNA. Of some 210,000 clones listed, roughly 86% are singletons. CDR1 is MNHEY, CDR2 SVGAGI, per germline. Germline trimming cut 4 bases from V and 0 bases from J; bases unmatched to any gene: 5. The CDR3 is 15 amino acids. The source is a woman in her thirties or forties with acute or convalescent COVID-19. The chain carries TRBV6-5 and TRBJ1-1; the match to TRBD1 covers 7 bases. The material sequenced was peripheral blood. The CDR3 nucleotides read TGTGCCAGCAGTTCGACAGGGCCCATGAACACTGAAGCTTTCTTT. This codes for CASSSTGPMNTEAFF.